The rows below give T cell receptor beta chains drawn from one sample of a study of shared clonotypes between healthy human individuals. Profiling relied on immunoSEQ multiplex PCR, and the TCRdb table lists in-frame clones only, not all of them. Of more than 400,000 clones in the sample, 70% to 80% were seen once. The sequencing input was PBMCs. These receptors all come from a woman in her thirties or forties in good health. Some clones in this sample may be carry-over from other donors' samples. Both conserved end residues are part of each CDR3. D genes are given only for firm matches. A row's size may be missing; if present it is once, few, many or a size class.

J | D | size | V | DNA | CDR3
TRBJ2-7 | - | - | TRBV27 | TGTGCCAGCAGTTTATATTCCGGCTCAGCTGTCTCCGACGAGCAGTACTTC | CASSLYSGSAVSDEQYF
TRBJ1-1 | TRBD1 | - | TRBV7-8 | TGTGCCAGCAGCTTGGACAGGGCTTGGAACAGTATGACTGAAGCTTTCTTT | CASSLDRAWNSMTEAFF
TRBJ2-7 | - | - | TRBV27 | TGTGCCAGCAGTTTAGGCAGGACCTACGAGCAGTACTTC | CASSLGRTYEQYF
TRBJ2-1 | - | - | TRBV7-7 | TGTGCTAGCAGCTCACTATCCGATGAGCAGTTCTTC | CASSSLSDEQFF
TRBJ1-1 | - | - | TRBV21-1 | TGTGCCAGCTCCGCTTGGAAGGGGGCGCGGACTGAAGCTTTCTTT | CASSAWKGARTEAFF
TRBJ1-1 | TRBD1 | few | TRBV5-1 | TGCGCCAGCAGCACCACCGGGACAGGGGACACTGAAGCTTTCTTT | CASSTTGTGDTEAFF
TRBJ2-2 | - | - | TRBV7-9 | TGTGCCAGCAGCGTGGGGCCAGGAGACACCGGGGAGCTGTTCTTT | CASSVGPGDTGELFF
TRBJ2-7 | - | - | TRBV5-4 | TGTGCCAGCAGCTTGCCCGGAGGCTGGATGGGCGAGCAGTACTTC | CASSLPGGWMGEQYF
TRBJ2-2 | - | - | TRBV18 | TGTGCCAGCTCACCACCGGTCACCGGGGAGCTGTTTTTT | CASSPPVTGELFF
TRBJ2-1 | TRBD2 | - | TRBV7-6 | TGTGCCAGCAGCATCCGAGCGGGGCCCGCCTACAATGAGCAGTTCTTC | CASSIRAGPAYNEQFF
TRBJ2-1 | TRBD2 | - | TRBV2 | TGTGCCAGCAGTCAAGGCCTAGCGGGAGGCCTCAATGAGCAGTTCTTC | CASSQGLAGGLNEQFF
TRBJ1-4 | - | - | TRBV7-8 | TGTGCCAGCAGCTCCCGGGGGGAGAAGAACGAAAAACTGTTTTTT | CASSSRGEKNEKLFF
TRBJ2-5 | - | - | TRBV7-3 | TGTGCCAGCAGCCCCGTTGGGGACAAAGAGACCCAGTACTTC | CASSPVGDKETQYF
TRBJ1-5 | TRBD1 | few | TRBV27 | TGTGCCAGCAGTGGGGGGACAGCATGGAGCAATCAGCCCCAGCATTTT | CASSGGTAWSNQPQHF
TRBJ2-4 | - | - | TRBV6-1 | TGTGCCAGCAACGATGGCCGGGTTGTGTACATTCAGTACTTC | CASNDGRVVYIQYF
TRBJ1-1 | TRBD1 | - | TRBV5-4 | TGTGCCAGCAGCTTGGGTGGGGGACAGGGTTACGCCCGGTATGATGAAGCTTTCTTT | CASSLGGGQGYARYDEAFF
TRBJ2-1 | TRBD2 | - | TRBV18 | TGTGCCAGCTCAGCCGGGAGGCCCCCCAACAATGAGCAGTTCTTC | CASSAGRPPNNEQFF
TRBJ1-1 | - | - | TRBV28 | TGTGCCAGCTCAGTTTCTAGGGGGGCTGGCACTGAAGCTTTCTTT | CASSVSRGAGTEAFF
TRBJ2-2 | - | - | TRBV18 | TGTGCCAGCTCCCCCGGCGCGGCTAGCTTCACCGGGGAGCTGTTTTTT | CASSPGAASFTGELFF
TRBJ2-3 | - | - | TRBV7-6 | TGTGCCAGCAGCTATTCTGGGGCAGATACGCAGTATTTT | CASSYSGADTQYF
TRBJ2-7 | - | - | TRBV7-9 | TGTGCCAGCAGCTTAGATAGGGAGGCCTACGAGCAGTACTTC | CASSLDREAYEQYF
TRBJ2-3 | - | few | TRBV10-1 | TGCGCCAGTTCCCTGGACCTCAGCACAGATACGCAGTATTTT | CASSLDLSTDTQYF
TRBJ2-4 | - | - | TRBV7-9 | TGTGCCAGCAGCTTAGGTCCCACACTAGCCAAAAACATTCAGTACTTC | CASSLGPTLAKNIQYF
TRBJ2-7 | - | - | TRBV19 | TGTGCCAGTAGTATGGAAGTGGGCTACGAGCAGTACTTC | CASSMEVGYEQYF
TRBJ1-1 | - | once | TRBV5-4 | TGTGCCAGCAGCCCCCGGGGGAGGGACACTGAAGCTTTCTTT | CASSPRGRDTEAFF
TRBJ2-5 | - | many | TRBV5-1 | TGCGCCAGCAGCGAAACTAGAAACCAAGAGACCCAGTACTTC | CASSETRNQETQYF
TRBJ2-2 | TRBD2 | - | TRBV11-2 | TGTGCCAGCAGCTTAGAGGCCCTACTAGCGGGGGGCGGGGAGCTGTTTTTT | CASSLEALLAGGGELFF
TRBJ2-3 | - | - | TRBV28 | TGTGCCAGCAGTTTTCGAAATACGCAGTATTTT | CASSFRNTQYF
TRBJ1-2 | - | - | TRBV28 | TGTGCCAGCAGCCCATCTTGGGGTCCCGTATATGGCTACACCTTC | CASSPSWGPVYGYTF
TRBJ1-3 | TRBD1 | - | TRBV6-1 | TGTGCCAGCAGTGAAATCCCCCCTAGGACAGGGGGAAACACCATATATTTT | CASSEIPPRTGGNTIYF
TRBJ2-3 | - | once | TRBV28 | TGTGCCAGCAGCCCCGACGGACATAGCACAGATACGCAGTATTTT | CASSPDGHSTDTQYF
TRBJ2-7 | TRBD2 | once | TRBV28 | TGTGCCAGCACAGGGACTAGCGGAAGCTACGAGCAGTACTTC | CASTGTSGSYEQYF
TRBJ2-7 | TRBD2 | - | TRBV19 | TGTGCCACCCAAGACCCGGGACTAGCGGGAGGGACCTACGAGCAGTACTTC | CATQDPGLAGGTYEQYF
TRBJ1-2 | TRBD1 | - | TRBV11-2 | TGTGCCAGCAGCCCGGGACAGGATTATGGCTACACCTTC | CASSPGQDYGYTF
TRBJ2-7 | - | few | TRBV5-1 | TGCGCCAGCCACCCAGGCGGGCGGGAACCGGACGAGCAGTACTTC | CASHPGGREPDEQYF
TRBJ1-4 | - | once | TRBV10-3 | TGTGCCATCAGTGCGGCCGGATTCACTAATGAAAAACTGTTTTTT | CAISAAGFTNEKLFF
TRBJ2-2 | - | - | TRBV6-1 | TGTGCCAGCAGTGAGGCCTCTAGCGCCGGGGAGCTGTTTTTT | CASSEASSAGELFF
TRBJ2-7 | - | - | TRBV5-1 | TGCGCCAGCACCCAGTCCCCGGGGGGCCCCGAGCAGTACTTC | CASTQSPGGPEQYF
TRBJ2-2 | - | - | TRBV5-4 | TGTGCCAGCAGTCCGGACAGCACCGGGGAGCTGTTTTTT | CASSPDSTGELFF
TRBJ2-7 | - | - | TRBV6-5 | TGTGCCAGCAGTTACGTTCAGGACTTAACCTACGAGCAGTACTTC | CASSYVQDLTYEQYF
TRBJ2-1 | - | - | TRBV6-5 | TGTGCCAGCAGTTCCAGACGTTCAGGCTACAATGAGCAGTTCTTC | CASSSRRSGYNEQFF
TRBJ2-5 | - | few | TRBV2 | TGTGCCAGCAGTGAGCAGTATCAAGAGACCCAGTACTTC | CASSEQYQETQYF